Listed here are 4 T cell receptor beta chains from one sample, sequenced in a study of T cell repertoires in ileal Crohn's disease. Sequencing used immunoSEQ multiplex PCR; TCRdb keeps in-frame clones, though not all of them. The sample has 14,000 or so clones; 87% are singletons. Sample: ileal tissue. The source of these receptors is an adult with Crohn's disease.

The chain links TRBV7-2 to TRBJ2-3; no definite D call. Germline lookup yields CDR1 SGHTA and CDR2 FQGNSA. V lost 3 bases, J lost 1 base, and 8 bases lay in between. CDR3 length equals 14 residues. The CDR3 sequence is CASSFFTGTDTQYF. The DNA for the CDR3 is TGTGCCAGCAGCTTTTTTACTGGCACAGATACGCAGTATTTT.

The CDR3 region has the DNA TGTGCCAGCAGTGAGACAGGGGGCAACACTGAAGCTTTCTTT. Protein sequence: CASSETGGNTEAFF. The J gene is TRBJ1-1, the V gene TRBV2; 10 nucleotides agree with TRBD1. The ends lost 3 bases at V and 2 bases at J; junction bases unmatched: 0. Per the germline V gene, CDR1 is SNHLY and CDR2 is FYNNEI. This CDR3 comprises 14 residues.

The CDR3 region has the DNA TGTGCCAGCAGCGTAGGGCAGGCCTCCTACGAGCAGTACTTC. Translated, it gives CASSVGQASYEQYF. The V call is TRBV9, the J call TRBJ2-7; D remains ambiguous. Germline CDR1 is SGDLS and CDR2 is YYNGEE. Between the trimmed V and J ends, which lost 0 bases and 0 bases, there was a span of 7 bases. This CDR3 contains 14 residues.

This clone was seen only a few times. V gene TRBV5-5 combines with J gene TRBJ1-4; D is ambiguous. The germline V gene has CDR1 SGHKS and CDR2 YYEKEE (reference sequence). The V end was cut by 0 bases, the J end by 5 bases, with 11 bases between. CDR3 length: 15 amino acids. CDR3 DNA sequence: TGTGCCAGCAGCTTGGGCGGACTTTCGAATGAAAAACTGTTTTTT. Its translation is CASSLGGLSNEKLFF.